The rows below give T cell receptor beta chains drawn from one sample of a study of T-cell reconstitution after alpha-beta-depleted transplantation in children. TCRdb ran MiXCR on the PCR reads and lists one entry per CDR3 protein. The sample carries some 830,000 distinct CDR3 sequences, 15% to 20% recorded once. Sequences were derived from PBMCs, mostly from graft donor cells, sampled 360 days after TCRalphabeta/CD19-depleted stem cell transplant. The receptors stem from a male patient between 5 and 17 years old who had a stem cell transplant for acute lymphoblastic leukemia, so the T cells may come from the graft donor. Both conserved end residues are part of each CDR3. A D gene is named only where the DNA matches it firmly. Expanded clones are given a class, and other clones once, few, many or no size at all.

j_call v_call clone_size d_call cdr3_nt cdr3_aa
TRBJ2-2 TRBV15 . . TGTGCCACCAGCAGAGACCCAGATAGAGGGGAGCTGTTTTTT CATSRDPDRGELFF
TRBJ2-7 TRBV4-1 . TRBD1 TGCGCCAGCAGCCACCCAACAGGGGGCGCTTTTGCCGAGCAGTACTTC CASSHPTGGAFAEQYF
TRBJ2-7 TRBV6-1 . . TGTGCCAGCAGTGAAATCGTCGGTGGGGAGCAGTACTTC CASSEIVGGEQYF
TRBJ2-7 TRBV7-9 few TRBD2 TGTGCCAGCAGGGGACTAGATACCTACGAGCAGTACTTC CASRGLDTYEQYF
TRBJ2-3 TRBV5-1 many . TGTGCCAGCAGCTTGGGACCCACAGATACGCAGTATTTT CASSLGPTDTQYF
TRBJ2-5 TRBV15 . TRBD2 TGTGCCACCAGCCGGACTAGCGGGAGAGTCGAGACCCAGTACTTC CATSRTSGRVETQYF
TRBJ1-2 TRBV27 . TRBD1 TGTGCCAGCCGAGGGGACAGCTGGGGCTACACCTTC CASRGDSWGYTF
TRBJ1-6 TRBV4-1 few . TGCGCCAGCAGCCCATCAGGGTCCGCCAATTCACCCCTCCACTTT CASSPSGSANSPLHF
TRBJ2-5 TRBV20-1 few TRBD1 TGCAGTGCTAGTCGCGGGACAGGGCCTCAAGAGACCCAGTACTTC CSASRGTGPQETQYF
TRBJ2-1 TRBV27 . TRBD2 TGTGCCAGCAGTTTTTTCCTCCGGACTAGCGGGAGTAATGAGCAGTTCTTC CASSFFLRTSGSNEQFF
TRBJ2-1 TRBV5-1 . . TGCGCCAGCAGCTTTTTTTCTAGGGGTGAGCAGTTCTTC CASSFFSRGEQFF
TRBJ1-4 TRBV20-1 . . TGCAGTGCCAGAGGTGTGGAAAAACTGTTTTTT CSARGVEKLFF